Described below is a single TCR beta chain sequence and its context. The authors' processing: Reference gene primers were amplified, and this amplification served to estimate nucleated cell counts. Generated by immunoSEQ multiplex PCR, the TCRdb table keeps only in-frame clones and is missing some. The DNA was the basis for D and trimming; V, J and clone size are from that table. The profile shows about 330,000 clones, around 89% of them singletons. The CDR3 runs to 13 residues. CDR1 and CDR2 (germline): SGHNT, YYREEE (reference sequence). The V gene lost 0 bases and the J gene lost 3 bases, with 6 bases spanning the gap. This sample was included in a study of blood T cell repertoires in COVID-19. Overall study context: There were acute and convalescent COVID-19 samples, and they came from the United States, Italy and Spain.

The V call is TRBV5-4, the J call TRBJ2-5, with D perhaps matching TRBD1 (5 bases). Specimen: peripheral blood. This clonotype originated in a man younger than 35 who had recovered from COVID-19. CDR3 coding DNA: TGTGCCAGCAGCTTGGCAGGGAAAGAGACCCAGTACTTC. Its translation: CASSLAGKETQYF.